This paragraph covers one T cell receptor (beta chain) sequence. The clone's antigen remains unknown. No much larger clonotype is one base removed from it; base qualities were not supplied. The CDR3 sequence holds 12 residues, the cysteine and phenylalanine included. Only the CDR3 DNA is retained, 36 bases long and in frame from the first base. Trimming removed 5 bases from V and 8 bases from J, leaving 10 bases between the germline ends. The data were taken from a study of T-cell memory formation after mild COVID-19 (dated by TCRdb to the early 2020s). Study-wide context: Most TCR sequence clusters were specific to one of the two donors. In a couple of donors, T-cell clones that expanded and contracted after mild COVID-19 were tracked by sequencing TCRalpha and TCRbeta repertoires over time. The cohort comprised two young, previously healthy adult volunteers, one female and one male. On the study overall, not on this receptor specifically: Some responding clones were detected in pre-infection memory, suggesting pre-existing cross-reactive memory T cells joined the SARS-CoV-2 response. Only two mild cases were covered in the study, and larger cohorts including severe cases with pre-infection samples were considered necessary. From day 15 to 85, contracting clones showed balanced CD4/CD8 phenotypes, whereas a second wave of clones that expanded from day 15 to 37 leaned towards CD4+. Whether the second-wave clones peaking on day 37 were SARS-CoV-2 specific was not confirmed. Contracting CD4+ clones appeared mostly in the CM and EM memory subsets, whereas CD8+ clones were enriched in EMRA.

Ficoll-Paque density gradient centrifugation was the method used to isolate PBMCs. These reads were obtained on an Illumina NovaSeq 6000. TCRalpha and TCRbeta cDNA libraries were built by 5'RACE with constant-segment primers, adding sample barcodes and unique molecular identifiers. Trizol reagent was used to extract RNA from every sample. Amplification of the libraries took two PCR steps, and the second step added a second sample barcode plus Illumina TruSeq adapters. The libraries were sequenced on an Illumina NovaSeq using 2 x 150 bp paired-end reads. The study's processing was this. Reads were demultiplexed and collapsed into UMI-guided consensus sequences with migec v1.2.7. Using mixcr v2.1.11, UMI consensuses were aligned to TRA and TRB V and J templates and then assembled into clonotypes. A clonotype was counted as expanded or contracted only if both edgeR and NoisET called the change significant, with noise models trained on biological replicates. For edgeR calls, the thresholds were a false discovery rate-adjusted p below 0.01 and a log2 fold-change of 1. As an exploratory analysis of dynamics, max-normalized trajectories of the 1000 most abundant clonotypes were examined by PCA with hierarchical clustering. The CD4 or CD8 phenotype of responding clones was assigned using the separately sequenced CD4+ and CD8+ repertoires. TCRdb trimmed public reads at Q25 via fastp, called clones via MiXCR and kept in-frame beta chains. Under each unique CDR3 protein, matching rows form one entry showing the most common genes and DNA. TCRdb assigned the V and J calls; the authors' analysis was not used. Counted in this sample were approximately 440,000 distinct CDR3 sequences; about 20% of them appeared once. The top ten clones comprise about 8.1% of the sample.

The TCR comes from an adult woman who had mild COVID-19 (a few samples of this study predate the infection). The sample titles of this study are shuffled in the database, so cell type and time point are left out; the donor was told from shared clones. Sequenced: PBMCs or a T cell subset sorted from them (not recorded which). The rearrangement joined TRBV12-3 or TRBV12-4 to TRBJ1-3; the D gene lacks a confident call. Here the CDR3 is given as CASSPNEYTIYF. The DNA reads as follows: TGTGCCAGCAGTCCCAATGAGTACACCATATATTTT.